These 14 T cell receptor beta chains originate from one sample sequenced in a study of vaccination effects on CD4 cells after COVID-19. No antigen is known for these receptors. Sequencing in the ViraFEST assay came after antigen-specific CD4+ T cells had been expanded with viral peptide pools, which were used to stimulate PBMC. When less than 13 days of culture had elapsed, CD4+ T cells were isolated. Subjects were given two BNT162b2 or mRNA-1273 vaccine doses. Using immunoSEQ multiplex PCR, the repertoire was profiled, and TCRdb retains in-frame clones only, with some absent. Counted here are about 48,000 clones, over 60% occurring once; the ten biggest clones make up about 16%. The input for sequencing was CD4+ T cells from PBMCs cultured with HCoV-OC43 spike peptides, taken after COVID-19 vaccination. Subset given: HCoV-OC43 spike overlapping peptide pool stimulation. These receptors were obtained from a human donor who received a COVID-19 vaccine.

J is TRBJ1-3 and V is TRBV18, with D tentatively TRBD1 (5 bases). V was shortened by 2 bases and J by 0 bases, with 11 bases between the two germline ends. Germline values: CDR1 KGHSH, CDR2 LQKENI. The CDR3 contains 16 residues. The CDR3 here is CASSPYAGSSGNTIYF. The CDR3 nucleotides are TGTGCCAGCTCACCATATGCAGGGAGCTCTGGAAACACCATATATTTT.

The chain is built from TRBV28 and TRBJ1-4; weak D call: TRBD1 (5 bases). The length of the CDR3 is 14 residues. V gave up 6 bases and J gave up 7 bases, with 15 bases separating them. Germline CDR1 reads MDHEN; CDR2 reads SYDVKM. CDR3 region: CASRLGGFREKLFF. In DNA form, the CDR3 reads TGTGCCAGCAGGCTGGGGGGGTTTCGTGAAAAACTGTTTTTT.

This clone was seen once. This sequence joins TRBV28 and TRBJ2-7; D unresolved. The V gene's germline CDR1 is MDHEN and CDR2 SYDVKM. Trimming removed 2 bases from V and 2 bases from J, with 4 bases in between. The CDR3 covers 12 residues. CDR3 coding DNA: TGTGCCAGCAGTTTAGGCGCCTACGAGCAGTACTTC. It translates to CASSLGAYEQYF.

V usage is TRBV6-6 and J usage is TRBJ1-4, with D perhaps matching TRBD1 (6 bases). The germline CDR1 and CDR2 sequences are MNHNY and SVGAGI (reference sequence). V shed 6 bases and J shed 0 bases, with 17 bases lying between them. This CDR3 is 17 amino acids long. The CDR3 sequence: CASSRSRGSATNEKLFF. CDR3 nucleotides: TGTGCCAGCAGCCGAAGCAGGGGATCGGCAACTAATGAAAAACTGTTTTTT.

The CDR3 nucleotides read TGTGCCAGCAGTTATCAGGGGGATCAGCCCCAGCATTTT. Amino acid sequence: CASSYQGDQPQHF. The V gene is TRBV6-5, the J gene TRBJ1-5; 7 bases align to TRBD1. The V gene end was trimmed by 3 bases and the J gene end by 5 bases; junction bases not matched to a gene: 1. Germline V CDR1 and CDR2: MNHEY, SVGAGI. The CDR3 totals 13 residues.

The chain recombines TRBV7-9 with TRBJ1-4, with D possibly matching TRBD1 (6 bases). The germline gives CDR1 SEHNR, CDR2 FQNEAQ (reference sequence). The V and J ends lost 5 bases and 4 bases respectively, with 17 bases between them. The CDR3 has 16 amino acids. DNA of the CDR3: TGTGCCAGCAGCCAACTCGCAGGGGCCCTTAATGAAAAACTGTTTTTT. The encoded protein is CASSQLAGALNEKLFF.

The rearrangement uses TRBV7-2 and TRBJ2-2, with D hard to call. This CDR3 has 15 amino acids. The germline V gene has CDR1 SGHTA and CDR2 FQGNSA. V lost 3 bases to trimming and J lost 0 bases, with 8 bases between them. For the CDR3, the DNA is TGTGCCAGCAGCTTGGTGGCTCCGAACACCGGGGAGCTGTTTTTT. It translates to CASSLVAPNTGELFF.

This clone was counted only a few times. The CDR3 protein is CAISDPEGLRGVNTEAFF. In nucleotides, the CDR3 is TGTGCCATCAGTGACCCCGAGGGGCTTCGGGGGGTGAACACTGAAGCTTTCTTT. The chain is built from TRBV10-3 and TRBJ1-1, with D possibly matching TRBD1 (5 bases). The CDR3 totals 18 residues. Germline CDR1 and CDR2: ENHRY and SYGVKD. Trimming removed 3 bases at V and 0 bases at J, with 20 bases between.

V gene TRBV10-1 combines with J gene TRBJ1-2; 7 bases are a match to TRBD1. V shed 6 bases, J shed 1 base, and the junction held 5 bases outside the gene matches. CDR1 WNHNN and CDR2 SYGVQD come from the germline V gene (reference sequence). This CDR3 has 14 amino acids. The DNA for the CDR3 is TGCGCCAGCAGCCCGGGACAGAGTAACTATGGCTACACCTTC. It translates to CASSPGQSNYGYTF.

This clone was counted once. The rearrangement uses TRBV19 and TRBJ1-2, with 7 bases fitting TRBD1. Germline trimming cut 6 bases from V and 7 bases from J; bases unmatched to any gene: 11. CDR3 length: 14 residues. CDR1 is LNHDA and CDR2 is SQIVND in the germline V gene (reference sequence). The CDR3 bases are TGTGCCAGTAGCCGGTCAGGGGGAAGACTTGGCTACACCTTC. Translation gives CASSRSGGRLGYTF.

This chain uses TRBV18 with TRBJ2-5, with D maybe TRBD2 (5 bases). V lost 2 bases to trimming and J lost 4 bases, with 11 bases between them. Per germline, CDR1 KGHSH and CDR2 LQKENI. The length of the CDR3 is 14 residues. CDR3 nucleotides: TGTGCCAGCTCACCAACAGAAGGGAGAGAGACCCAGTACTTC. Its protein is CASSPTEGRETQYF.

The rearrangement links TRBV18 to TRBJ2-5; D may match TRBD1 or TRBD2 (5 bases each). The ends were cut back, 3 bases at V and 5 bases at J, with 13 bases in the middle. Germline V CDR1 and CDR2: KGHSH, LQKENI. CDR3 size: 14 residues. This CDR3 reads CASSPGTTAETQYF. In DNA form, the CDR3 reads TGTGCCAGCTCACCCGGGACCACGGCGGAGACCCAGTACTTC.

CDR3 amino acids: CASSQSTGNTEAFF. The CDR3 nucleotides are TGTGCCAGCTCACAGTCGACGGGGAACACTGAAGCTTTCTTT. The V and J genes are TRBV18 and TRBJ1-1, with D hard to call. Germline V gives CDR1 KGHSH, CDR2 LQKENI. V was trimmed by 4 bases and J by 1 base, leaving 10 bases between them. The CDR3 is 14 amino acids.

Turning to this clone: Other DNA sequences in the same sample also yield this CDR3. Here the CDR3 DNA reads TGTGCCAGCTCACCGACGGTCGGGGAGACCCAGTACTTC. Translating it yields CASSPTVGETQYF. The chain carries TRBV18 and TRBJ2-5; the D is unclear. The CDR3 length is 13 residues. The germline CDR1 and CDR2 sequences are KGHSH and LQKENI. Trimming pared 3 bases from V and 5 bases from J, leaving 10 bases between.